This entry features one T cell receptor (beta chain) sequence. These data belong to a study of T cells in tuberculosis. Germline V gene data show CDR1 as SQVTM and CDR2 as ANQGSEA. The length of the CDR3 is 15 residues. The trim removed 5 bases at V and 5 bases at J, leaving 7 bases unmatched. The method was immunoSEQ multiplex PCR; TCRdb's version includes in-frame clones alone and lacks a portion of them. Of 9,500 to 13,000 clones listed, 85% to 95% were seen once; the top ten hold over 10%. The sample taken for sequencing was PBMCs. The chain couples TRBV29-1 to TRBJ2-3, with 13 nucleotides matching TRBD2. This clonotype was sampled from an adult with tuberculosis. Here the CDR3 reads CSVILLAGGRDTQYF. DNA for the CDR3: TGCAGCGTTATATTACTAGCGGGGGGGAGAGATACGCAGTATTTT.